Described below is a single TCR beta chain sequence and its context. What it binds is not known. This sample is drawn from a study of T cell responses to AZD1222 COVID-19 vaccine. General observations from the study: Seropositivity was recorded at baseline in only a handful of AZD1222 recipients. The sample set comprised mostly white British donors with more females, and clonal diversity was possibly underestimated.

Clones were read by immunoSEQ multiplex PCR, and TCRdb kept only the in-frame ones, dropping some. The sample lists 100,000 to 150,000 clones; 89% were seen once. V lost 4 bases to trimming and J lost 0 bases, with 13 bases between them. This CDR3 region has 15 residues. CDR1 and CDR2 from the germline V gene are LNHDA and SQIVND (reference sequence). The chain uses TRBV19 and TRBJ2-7; D unresolved. Source: peripheral blood, taken on day 0 of AZD1222 vaccination. This receptor was obtained from an adult in good health. CDR3 sequence (DNA): TGTGCCAGTAGTAAACCCCCCGTGTTCTCCTACGAGCAGTACTTC. Its protein product is CASSKPPVFSYEQYF.